Listed here is a single TCR beta chain. V lost 2 bases and J lost 1; bases outside the gene matches: 8. The CDR3 length is 18 residues. The V gene's germline CDR1 is SGDLS and CDR2 YYNGEE. Method: immunoSEQ multiplex PCR; TCRdb's copy keeps in-frame clones and lacks some. The sample includes almost 250,000 clones, around nine tenths seen only once; the top ten take 4.1%. These data belong to a study of blood T cell repertoires in COVID-19. Looking at the study overall: T cells, B-cell-depleted T cells, or PBMCs provided the cDNA or gDNA that served as material.

Participants, about 18 to 90 years old, spanned 25 or so US areas. Donors were grouped by their self-reported clinical history. Cohort 3 donors counted as recovered after two negative PCRs, clearance, or resolved symptoms. This receptor was taken from a woman between 25 and 40 years old who had recovered from COVID-19. What was sequenced was PBMCs or T cells enriched from blood (not recorded which). The J gene is TRBJ2-5, the V gene TRBV9, with 13 bases matching TRBD2. The CDR3: CASSVSLGTSGTQETQYF. The CDR3 DNA reads as TGTGCCAGCAGCGTTAGCCTCGGGACTAGCGGGACCCAAGAGACCCAGTACTTC.